Here is one T cell receptor (beta chain) with its context. The trim removed 2 bases at V and 5 bases at J, leaving 9 bases unmatched. The CDR3 extends over 17 amino acids. CDR1 and CDR2 (germline): SGHDT, YYEEEE. Profiling relied on immunoSEQ multiplex PCR, and the TCRdb table lists in-frame clones only, not all of them. The repertoire holds tens of thousands of clones, with around nine tenths as singletons. The data belong to a study of cytomegalovirus exposure and HLA in healthy donors. Material for sequencing was PBMCs. The receptor was derived from a woman between 18 and 29 years old in good health and CMV-seronegative. The chain employs TRBV5-6 and TRBJ2-5, with TRBD2 matching 13 bases. The DNA for the CDR3 is TGTGCCAGCAGCTTTTTAGGACTAGCGGGGGATTCGGAGACCCAGTACTTC. Its protein is CASSFLGLAGDSETQYF.